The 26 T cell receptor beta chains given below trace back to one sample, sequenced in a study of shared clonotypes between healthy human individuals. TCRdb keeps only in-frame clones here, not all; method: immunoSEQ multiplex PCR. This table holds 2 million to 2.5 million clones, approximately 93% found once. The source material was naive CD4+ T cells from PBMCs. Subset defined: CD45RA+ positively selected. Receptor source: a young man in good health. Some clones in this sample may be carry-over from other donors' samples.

As DNA, the CDR3 is TGTGCCAGCAGTTCATATCCCCGGACAGGGGGCGCGGATGAGCAGTTCTTC. Translating it yields CASSSYPRTGGADEQFF. The gene calls are TRBV28 and TRBJ2-1; 11 positions agree with TRBD1. Germline V CDR1 and CDR2: MDHEN, SYDVKM. The CDR3 runs 17 residues. The ends lost 4 bases at V and 8 bases at J; junction bases unmatched: 13.

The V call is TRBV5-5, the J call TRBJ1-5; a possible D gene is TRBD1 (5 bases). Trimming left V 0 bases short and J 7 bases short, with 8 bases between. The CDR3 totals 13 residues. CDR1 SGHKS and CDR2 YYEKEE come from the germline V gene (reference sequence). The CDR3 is CASSLDSGQPQHF. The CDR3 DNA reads TGTGCCAGCAGCTTGGATTCAGGGCAGCCCCAGCATTTT.

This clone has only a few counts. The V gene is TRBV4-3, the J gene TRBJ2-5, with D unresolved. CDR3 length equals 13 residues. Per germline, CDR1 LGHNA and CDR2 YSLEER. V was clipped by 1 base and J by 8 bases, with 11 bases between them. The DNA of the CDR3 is TGCGCCAGCAGCCAAGCCACCTCAAGAACCCAGTACTTC. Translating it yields CASSQATSRTQYF.

The CDR3 DNA reads TGCAGCTCCCGCGCAGGGGCGTTGACTGAAGCTTTCTTT. The encoded protein is CSSRAGALTEAFF. The chain has TRBV29-1 and TRBJ1-1, with D possibly being TRBD1 (6 bases). The CDR3 runs to 13 residues. CDR1 SQVTM and CDR2 ANQGSEA come from the germline V gene. Deletions cut 8 bases from V and 5 bases from J, with 18 bases between.

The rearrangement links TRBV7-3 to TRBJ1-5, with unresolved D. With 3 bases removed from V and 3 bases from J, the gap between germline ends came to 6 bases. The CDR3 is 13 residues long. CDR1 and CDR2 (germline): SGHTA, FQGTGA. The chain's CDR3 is CASSFQVNQPQHF. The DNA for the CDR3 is TGTGCCAGCAGCTTTCAGGTCAATCAGCCCCAGCATTTT.

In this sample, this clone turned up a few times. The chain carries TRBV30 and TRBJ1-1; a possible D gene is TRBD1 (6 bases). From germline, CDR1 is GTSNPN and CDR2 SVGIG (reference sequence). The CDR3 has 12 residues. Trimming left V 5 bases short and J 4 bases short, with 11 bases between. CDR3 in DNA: TGTGCCTGGGACAGGACAGTCACTGAAGCTTTCTTT. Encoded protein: CAWDRTVTEAFF.

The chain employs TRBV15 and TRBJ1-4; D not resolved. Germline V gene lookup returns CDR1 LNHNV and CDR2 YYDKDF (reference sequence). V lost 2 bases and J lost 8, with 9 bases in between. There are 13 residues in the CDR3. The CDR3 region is CATSRQAAEKLFF. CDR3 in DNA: TGTGCCACCAGCAGACAGGCGGCGGAAAAACTGTTTTTT.

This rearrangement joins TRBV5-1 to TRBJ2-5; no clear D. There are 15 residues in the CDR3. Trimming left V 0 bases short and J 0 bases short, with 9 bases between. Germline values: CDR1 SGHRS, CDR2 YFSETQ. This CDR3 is CASSLVGLYQETQYF. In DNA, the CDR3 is TGCGCCAGCAGCTTGGTAGGGCTCTACCAAGAGACCCAGTACTTC.

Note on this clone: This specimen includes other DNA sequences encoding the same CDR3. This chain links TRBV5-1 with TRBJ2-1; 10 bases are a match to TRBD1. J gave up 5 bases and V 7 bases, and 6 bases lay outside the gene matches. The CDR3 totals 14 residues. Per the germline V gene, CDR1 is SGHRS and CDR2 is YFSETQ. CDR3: CASSLTGGHNEQFF. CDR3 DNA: TGCGCCAGCTCCTTGACAGGGGGCCACAATGAGCAGTTCTTC.

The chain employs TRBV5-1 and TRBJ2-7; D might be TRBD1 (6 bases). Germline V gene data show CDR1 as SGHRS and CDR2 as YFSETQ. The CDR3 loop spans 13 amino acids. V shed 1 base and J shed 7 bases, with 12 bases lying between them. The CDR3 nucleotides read TGCGCCAGCAGCTTGCAGGACAGATCGGAGCAGTACTTC. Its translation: CASSLQDRSEQYF. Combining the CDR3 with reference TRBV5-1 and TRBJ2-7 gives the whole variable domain KAGVTQTPRYLIKTRGQQVTLSCSPISGHRSVSWYQQTPGQGLQFLFEYFSETQRNKGNFPGRFSGRQFSNSRSEMNVSTLELGDSALYLCASSLQDRSEQYFGPGTRLTVT.

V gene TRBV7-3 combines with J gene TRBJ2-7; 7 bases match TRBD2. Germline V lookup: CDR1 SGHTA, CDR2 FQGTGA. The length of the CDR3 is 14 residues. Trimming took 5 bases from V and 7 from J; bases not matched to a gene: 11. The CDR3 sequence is CASSPREGLREQYF. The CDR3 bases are TGTGCCAGCAGCCCCAGGGAGGGACTGAGGGAGCAGTACTTC. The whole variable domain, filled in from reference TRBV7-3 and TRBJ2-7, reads GAGVSQTPSNKVTEKGKYVELRCDPISGHTALYWYRQSLGQGPEFLIYFQGTGAADDSGLPNDRFFAVRPEGSVSTLKIQRTERGDSAVYLCASSPREGLREQYFGPGTRLTVT.

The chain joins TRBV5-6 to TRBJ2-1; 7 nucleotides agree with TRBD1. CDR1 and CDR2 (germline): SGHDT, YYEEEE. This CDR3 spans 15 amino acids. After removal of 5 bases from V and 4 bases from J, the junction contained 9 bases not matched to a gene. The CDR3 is CASRKPTGPYNEQFF. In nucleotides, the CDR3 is TGTGCCAGCAGAAAGCCGACAGGGCCGTACAATGAGCAGTTCTTC. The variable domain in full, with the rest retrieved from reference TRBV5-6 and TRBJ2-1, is DAGVTQSPTHLIKTRGQQVTLRCSPKSGHDTVSWYQQALGQGPQFIFQYYEEEERQRGNFPDRFSGHQFPNYSSELNVNALLLGDSALYLCASRKPTGPYNEQFFGPGTRLTVL.

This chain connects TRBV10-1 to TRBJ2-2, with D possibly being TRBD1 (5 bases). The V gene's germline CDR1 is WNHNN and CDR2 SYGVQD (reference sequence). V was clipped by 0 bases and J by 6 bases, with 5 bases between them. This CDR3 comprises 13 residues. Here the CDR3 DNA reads TGCGCCAGCAGTGAGTCCAGGGCCGGGGAGCTGTTTTTT. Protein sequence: CASSESRAGELFF.

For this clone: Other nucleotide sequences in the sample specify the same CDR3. The CDR3 reads CASSPTGLGANVLTF. DNA of the CDR3: TGCGCCAGCAGCCCGACAGGGTTGGGGGCCAACGTCCTGACTTTC. The V and J genes are TRBV5-1 and TRBJ2-6, with 7 bases fitting TRBD1. CDR1 and CDR2 (germline): SGHRS, YFSETQ. Germline trimming cut 4 bases from V and 4 bases from J; bases unmatched to any gene: 5. This CDR3 is 15 amino acids long.

CDR3 in amino acids: CASSPQTGRDQPQHF. DNA of the CDR3: TGTGCCAGTAGCCCCCAAACGGGACGTGATCAGCCCCAGCATTTT. V gene TRBV19 combines with J gene TRBJ1-5, with a weak D call TRBD1 (5 bases). V lost 6 bases and J 5 bases, leaving 17 bases between the germline ends. From germline, CDR1 is LNHDA and CDR2 SQIVND (reference sequence). The CDR3 covers 15 residues.

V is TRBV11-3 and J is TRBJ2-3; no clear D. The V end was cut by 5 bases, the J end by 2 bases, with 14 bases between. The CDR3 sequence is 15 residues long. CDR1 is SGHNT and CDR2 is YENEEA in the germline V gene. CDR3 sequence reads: CASSRYGLITDTQYF. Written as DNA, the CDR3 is TGTGCCAGCAGCCGGTACGGATTGATCACAGATACGCAGTATTTT.

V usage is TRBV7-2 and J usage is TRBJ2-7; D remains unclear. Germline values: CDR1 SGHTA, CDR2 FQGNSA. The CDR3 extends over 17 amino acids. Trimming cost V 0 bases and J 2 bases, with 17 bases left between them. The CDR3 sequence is CASSLALSLTRAYEQYF. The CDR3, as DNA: TGTGCCAGCAGCTTAGCACTCTCCCTAACCAGAGCCTACGAGCAGTACTTC.

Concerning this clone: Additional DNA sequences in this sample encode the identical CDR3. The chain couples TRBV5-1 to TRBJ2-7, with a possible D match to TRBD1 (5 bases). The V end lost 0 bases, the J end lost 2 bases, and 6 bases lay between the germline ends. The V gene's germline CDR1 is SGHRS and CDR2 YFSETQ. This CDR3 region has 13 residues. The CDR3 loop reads CASSLEQAYEQYF. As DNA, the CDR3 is TGCGCCAGCAGCTTGGAACAGGCCTACGAGCAGTACTTC.

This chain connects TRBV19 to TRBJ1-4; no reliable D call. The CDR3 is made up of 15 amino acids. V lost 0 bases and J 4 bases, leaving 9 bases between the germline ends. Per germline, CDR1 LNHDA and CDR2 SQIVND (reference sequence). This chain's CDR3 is CASSIDGRYNEKLFF. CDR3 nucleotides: TGTGCCAGTAGTATAGATGGGCGGTATAATGAAAAACTGTTTTTT.

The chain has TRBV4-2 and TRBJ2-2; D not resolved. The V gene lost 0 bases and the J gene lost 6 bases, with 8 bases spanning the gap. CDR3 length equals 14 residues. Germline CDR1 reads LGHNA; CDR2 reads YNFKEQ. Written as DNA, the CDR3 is TGTGCCAGCAGCCAAGAAACCGGGCCCGGGGAGCTGTTTTTT. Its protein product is CASSQETGPGELFF.

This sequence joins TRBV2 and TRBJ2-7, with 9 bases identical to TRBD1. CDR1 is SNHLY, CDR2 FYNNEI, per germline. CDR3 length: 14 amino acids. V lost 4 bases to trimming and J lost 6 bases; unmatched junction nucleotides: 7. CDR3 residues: CASSARTGVAEQYF. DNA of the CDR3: TGTGCCAGCAGTGCCAGGACAGGGGTTGCCGAGCAGTACTTC. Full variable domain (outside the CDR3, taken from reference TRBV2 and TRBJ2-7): EPEVTQTPSHQVTQMGQEVILRCVPISNHLYFYWYRQILGQKVEFLVSFYNNEISEKSEIFDDQFSVERPDGSNFTLKIRSTKLEDSAMYFCASSARTGVAEQYFGPGTRLTVT.

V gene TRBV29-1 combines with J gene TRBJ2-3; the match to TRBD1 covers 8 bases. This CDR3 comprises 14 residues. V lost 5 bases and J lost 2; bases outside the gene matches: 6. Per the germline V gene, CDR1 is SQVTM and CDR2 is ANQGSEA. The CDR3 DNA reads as TGCAGCGTTTCCGGGACAGGTTACACAGATACGCAGTATTTT. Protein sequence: CSVSGTGYTDTQYF.

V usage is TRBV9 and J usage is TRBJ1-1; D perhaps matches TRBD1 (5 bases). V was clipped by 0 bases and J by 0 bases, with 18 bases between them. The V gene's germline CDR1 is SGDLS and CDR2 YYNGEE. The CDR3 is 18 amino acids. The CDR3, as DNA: TGTGCCAGCAGCGTAGGGACAAGACGGGGCGGACTGAACACTGAAGCTTTCTTT. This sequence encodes CASSVGTRRGGLNTEAFF.

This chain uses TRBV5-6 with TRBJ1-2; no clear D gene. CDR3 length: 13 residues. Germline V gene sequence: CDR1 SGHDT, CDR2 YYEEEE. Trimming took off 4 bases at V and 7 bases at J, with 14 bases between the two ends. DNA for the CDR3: TGTGCCAGCAGCCCCGGGTTCCAGCGTGGCTACACCTTC. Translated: CASSPGFQRGYTF.

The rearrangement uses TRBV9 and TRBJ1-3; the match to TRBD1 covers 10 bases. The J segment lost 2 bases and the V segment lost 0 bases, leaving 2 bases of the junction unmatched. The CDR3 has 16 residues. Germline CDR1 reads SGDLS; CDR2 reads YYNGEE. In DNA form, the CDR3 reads TGTGCCAGCAGCGTAGACGGACAGGGGGCTGGAAACACCATATATTTT. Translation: CASSVDGQGAGNTIYF.

This chain's CDR3 is CASSQPRGQDTQYF. The CDR3 DNA reads TGTGCCAGCAGCCAACCCAGGGGGCAAGATACGCAGTATTTT. The chain has TRBV5-4 and TRBJ2-3, with TRBD1 matching over 8 bases. This CDR3 contains 14 residues. CDR1 and CDR2 (germline): SGHNT, YYREEE (reference sequence). The V gene end was trimmed by 4 bases and the J gene end by 5 bases; junction bases not matched to a gene: 6.